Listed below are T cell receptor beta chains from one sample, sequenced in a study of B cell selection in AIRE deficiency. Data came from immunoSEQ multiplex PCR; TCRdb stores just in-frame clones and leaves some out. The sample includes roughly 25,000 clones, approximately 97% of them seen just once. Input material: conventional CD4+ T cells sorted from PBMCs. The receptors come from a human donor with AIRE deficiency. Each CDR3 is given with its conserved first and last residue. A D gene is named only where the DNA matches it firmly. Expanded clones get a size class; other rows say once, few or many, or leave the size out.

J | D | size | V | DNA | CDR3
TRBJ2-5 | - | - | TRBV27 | TGTGCCAGCGGGGCGGGTGCTCCCCCGGAGACCCAGTACTTC | CASGAGAPPETQYF
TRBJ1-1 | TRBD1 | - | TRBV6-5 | TGTGCCAGCAGCCAAACCCCGGACAGGTCGGCTTTCTTT | CASSQTPDRSAFF
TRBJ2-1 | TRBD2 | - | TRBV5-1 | TGCGCCAGCAGCTTGACTAGCGGGAGCTACAATGAGCAGTTCTTC | CASSLTSGSYNEQFF
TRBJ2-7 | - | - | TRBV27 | TGTGCCAGCAGTTACACCGGGACCTCCTACGAGCAGTACTTC | CASSYTGTSYEQYF
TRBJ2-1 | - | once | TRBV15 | TGTGCCACCAGCAGAGACCCCGGTACTGAGCAGTTCTTC | CATSRDPGTEQFF
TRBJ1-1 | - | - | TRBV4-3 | TGCGCCAGCAGCCAAGAGATAGCCGGGAGAGGGACTGAAGCTTTCTTT | CASSQEIAGRGTEAFF
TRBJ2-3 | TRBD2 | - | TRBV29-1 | TGCAGCGTTGAAGACGGCGGGAGGGCCTCCACAGATACGCAGTATTTT | CSVEDGGRASTDTQYF
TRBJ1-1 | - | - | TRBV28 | TGTGCCAGCAGTTGGGCCAGGGGAGAAATGAACACTGAAGCTTTCTTT | CASSWARGEMNTEAFF
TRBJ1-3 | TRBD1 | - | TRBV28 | TGTGCCAGCAGCACACGGGACAGGGCAGAGTCTGGAAACACCATATATTTT | CASSTRDRAESGNTIYF
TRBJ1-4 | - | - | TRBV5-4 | TGTGCCAGCCAGGTGACAACTAATGAAAAACTGTTTTTT | CASQVTTNEKLFF
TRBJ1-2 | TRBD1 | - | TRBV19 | TGTGCCAGTAGTTGGACAGGGAGTGGCTACACCTTC | CASSWTGSGYTF
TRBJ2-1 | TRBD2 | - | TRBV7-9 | TGTGCCAGCAGCTTAGAGTTAGCGGGAGGGCCCGGCCACAATGAGCAGTTCTTC | CASSLELAGGPGHNEQFF
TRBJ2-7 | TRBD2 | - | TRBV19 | TGTGCCAGTAGTATGTCTAGCGGGGGTAGACCCTACGAGCAGTACTTC | CASSMSSGGRPYEQYF
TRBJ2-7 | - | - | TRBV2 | TGTGCCAGCAGGGGGCTTCCCCTTTCCTACGAGCAGTACTTC | CASRGLPLSYEQYF
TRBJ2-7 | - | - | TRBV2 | TGTGCCAGCAGTTCATCTAGGACAGACATGGGGGAGCAGTACTTC | CASSSSRTDMGEQYF
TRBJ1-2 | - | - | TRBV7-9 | TGTGCCAGCAGCCGGGACGGCCGTAACTATGGCTACACCTTC | CASSRDGRNYGYTF
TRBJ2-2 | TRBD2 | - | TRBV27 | TGTGCCAGCAGATTAGCGGGAGGGCGAAACACCGGGGAGCTGTTTTTT | CASRLAGGRNTGELFF
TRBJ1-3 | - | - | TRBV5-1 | TGCGCCAGCAGCCCGGAGCAGGGCCCATCTGGAAACACCATATATTTT | CASSPEQGPSGNTIYF
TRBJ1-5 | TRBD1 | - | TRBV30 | TGTGCCTGGAGTGCGGACAGGGGGCCTCAGCCCCAGCATTTT | CAWSADRGPQPQHF
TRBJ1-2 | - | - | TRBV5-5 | TGTGCCAGCAGCTTGCCTTCTTTGGAGCCGTATGGCTACACCTTC | CASSLPSLEPYGYTF
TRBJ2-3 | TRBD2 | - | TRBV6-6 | TGTGCCAGCAGTTCGGGGGGACTTAGCACAGATACGCAGTATTTT | CASSSGGLSTDTQYF
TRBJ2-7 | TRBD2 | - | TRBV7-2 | TGTGCCAGCAGCCCAGGGCGGGAGTCGTACGAGCAGTACTTC | CASSPGRESYEQYF
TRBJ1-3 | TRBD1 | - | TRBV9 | TGTGCCAGCAGCGTAGGGGGGGACAGGAGGAGCTCTGGAAACACCATATATTTT | CASSVGGDRRSSGNTIYF
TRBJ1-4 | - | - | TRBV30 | TGTGCCTGGAGTAGCCTAGGGGCTGAAAAACTGTTTTTT | CAWSSLGAEKLFF
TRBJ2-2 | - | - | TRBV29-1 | TGCAGCGTTCACCAGCGGGTGAACACCGGGGAGCTGTTTTTT | CSVHQRVNTGELFF
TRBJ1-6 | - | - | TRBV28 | TGTGCCAGCAGTTCCCTCGGCCAGGGGATGGGGGCACCCCTCCACTTT | CASSSLGQGMGAPLHF